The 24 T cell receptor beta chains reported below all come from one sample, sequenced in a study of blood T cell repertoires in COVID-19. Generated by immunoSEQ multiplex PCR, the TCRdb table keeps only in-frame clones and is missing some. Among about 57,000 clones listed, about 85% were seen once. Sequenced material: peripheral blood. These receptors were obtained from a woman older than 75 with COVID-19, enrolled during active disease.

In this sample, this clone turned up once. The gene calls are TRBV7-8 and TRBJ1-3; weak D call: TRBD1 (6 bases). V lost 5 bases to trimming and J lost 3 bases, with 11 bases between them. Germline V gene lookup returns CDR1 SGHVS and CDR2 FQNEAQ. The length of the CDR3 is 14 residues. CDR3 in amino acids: CASSQGGFGNTIYF. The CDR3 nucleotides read TGTGCCAGCAGCCAAGGGGGTTTTGGAAACACCATATATTTT.

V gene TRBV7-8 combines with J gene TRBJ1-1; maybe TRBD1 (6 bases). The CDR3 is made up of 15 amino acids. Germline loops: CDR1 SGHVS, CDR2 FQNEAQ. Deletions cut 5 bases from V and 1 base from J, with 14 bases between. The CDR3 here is CASSPTGGQNTEAFF. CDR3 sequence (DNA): TGTGCCAGCAGCCCAACCGGGGGGCAGAACACTGAAGCTTTCTTT.

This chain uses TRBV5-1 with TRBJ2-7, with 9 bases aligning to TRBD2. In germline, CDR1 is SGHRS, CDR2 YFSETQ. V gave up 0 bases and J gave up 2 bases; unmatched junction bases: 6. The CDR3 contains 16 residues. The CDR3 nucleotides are TGCGCCAGCAGCTTGGCCCCTAGCGGGGCAACCTACGAGCAGTACTTC. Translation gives CASSLAPSGATYEQYF.

CDR3 bases: TGTGCCAGCAGAATCCACGGACAGGGCGGGGGAGGCTACACCTTC. Residues: CASRIHGQGGGGYTF. V usage is TRBV7-2 and J usage is TRBJ1-2; 8 bases are shared with TRBD1. J was trimmed by 8 bases and V by 6 bases; bases with no gene match: 14. The CDR3 loop spans 15 amino acids. Germline V gives CDR1 SGHTA, CDR2 FQGNSA.

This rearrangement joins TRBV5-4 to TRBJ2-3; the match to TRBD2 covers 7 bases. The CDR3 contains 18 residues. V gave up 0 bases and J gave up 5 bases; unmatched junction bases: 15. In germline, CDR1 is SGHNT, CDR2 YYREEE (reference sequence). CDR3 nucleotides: TGTGCCAGCAGCTTGGGGCTGGGCGGGGGTTCCATACAAGATACGCAGTATTTT. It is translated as CASSLGLGGGSIQDTQYF.

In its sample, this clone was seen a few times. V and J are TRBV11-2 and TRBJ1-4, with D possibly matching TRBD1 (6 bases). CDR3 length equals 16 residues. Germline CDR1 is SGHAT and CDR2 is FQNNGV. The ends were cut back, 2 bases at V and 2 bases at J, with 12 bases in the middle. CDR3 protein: CASSLTGRVTNEKLFF. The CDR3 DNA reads TGTGCCAGCAGCTTAACAGGGAGGGTCACTAATGAAAAACTGTTTTTT.

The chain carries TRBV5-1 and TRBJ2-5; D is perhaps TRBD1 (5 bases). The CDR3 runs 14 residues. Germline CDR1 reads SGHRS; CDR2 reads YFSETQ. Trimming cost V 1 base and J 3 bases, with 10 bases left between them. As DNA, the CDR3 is TGCGCCAGCAGCTTGTTGGGGCTTGAAGAGACCCAGTACTTC. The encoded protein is CASSLLGLEETQYF.

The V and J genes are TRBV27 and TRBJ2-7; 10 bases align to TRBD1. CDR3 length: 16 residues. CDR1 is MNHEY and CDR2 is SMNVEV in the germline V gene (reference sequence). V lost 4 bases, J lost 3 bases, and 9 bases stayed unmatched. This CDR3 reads CASSSVRTGGIYEQYF. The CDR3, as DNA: TGTGCCAGCAGTTCTGTACGGACAGGGGGGATCTACGAGCAGTACTTC.

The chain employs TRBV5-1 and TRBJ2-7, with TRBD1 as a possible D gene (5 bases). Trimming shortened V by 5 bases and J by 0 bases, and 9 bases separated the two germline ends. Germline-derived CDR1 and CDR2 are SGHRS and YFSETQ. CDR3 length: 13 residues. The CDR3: CASSVGHSYEQYF. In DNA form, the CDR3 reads TGCGCCAGCAGTGTCGGACACTCCTACGAGCAGTACTTC.

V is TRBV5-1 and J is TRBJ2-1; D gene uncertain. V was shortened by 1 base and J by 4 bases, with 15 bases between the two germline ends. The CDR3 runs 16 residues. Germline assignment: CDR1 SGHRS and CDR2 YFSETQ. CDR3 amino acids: CASSLLTRVLYNEQFF. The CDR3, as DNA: TGCGCCAGCAGCTTGTTGACACGCGTTCTGTACAATGAGCAGTTCTTC. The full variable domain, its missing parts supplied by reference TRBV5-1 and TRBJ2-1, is KAGVTQTPRYLIKTRGQQVTLSCSPISGHRSVSWYQQTPGQGLQFLFEYFSETQRNKGNFPGRFSGRQFSNSRSEMNVSTLELGDSALYLCASSLLTRVLYNEQFFGPGTRLTVL.

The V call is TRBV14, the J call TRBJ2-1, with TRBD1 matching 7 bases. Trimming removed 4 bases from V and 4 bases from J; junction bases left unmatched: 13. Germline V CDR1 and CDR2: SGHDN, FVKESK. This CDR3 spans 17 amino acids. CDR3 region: CASSRRGRGIGYNEQFF. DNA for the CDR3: TGTGCCAGCAGCCGTCGTGGCAGGGGGATTGGGTACAATGAGCAGTTCTTC.

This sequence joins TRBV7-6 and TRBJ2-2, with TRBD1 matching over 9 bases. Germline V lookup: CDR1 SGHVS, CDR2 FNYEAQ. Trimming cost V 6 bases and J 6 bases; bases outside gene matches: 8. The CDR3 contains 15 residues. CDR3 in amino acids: CASSYGQGWAGELFF. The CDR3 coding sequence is TGTGCCAGCAGTTACGGACAGGGGTGGGCCGGGGAGCTGTTTTTT.

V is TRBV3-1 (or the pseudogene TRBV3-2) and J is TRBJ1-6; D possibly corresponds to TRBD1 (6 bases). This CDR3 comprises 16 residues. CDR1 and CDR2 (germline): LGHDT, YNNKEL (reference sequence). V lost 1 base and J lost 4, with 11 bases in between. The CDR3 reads CASSQGTASYNSPLHF. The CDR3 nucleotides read TGTGCCAGCAGCCAAGGGACAGCTTCGTATAATTCACCCCTCCACTTT.

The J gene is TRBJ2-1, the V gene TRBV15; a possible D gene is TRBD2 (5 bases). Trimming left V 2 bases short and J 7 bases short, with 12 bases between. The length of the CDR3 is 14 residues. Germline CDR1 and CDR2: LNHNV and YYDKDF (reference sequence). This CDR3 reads CATSRLGLQNEQFF. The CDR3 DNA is TGTGCCACCAGCAGACTCGGACTTCAGAATGAGCAGTTCTTC.

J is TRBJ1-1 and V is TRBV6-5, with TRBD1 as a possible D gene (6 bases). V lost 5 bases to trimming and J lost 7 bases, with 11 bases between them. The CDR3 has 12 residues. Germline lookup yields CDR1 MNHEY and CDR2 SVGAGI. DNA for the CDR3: TGTGCCAGCAGTATCGGACAGCGTGAAGCTTTCTTT. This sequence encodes CASSIGQREAFF.

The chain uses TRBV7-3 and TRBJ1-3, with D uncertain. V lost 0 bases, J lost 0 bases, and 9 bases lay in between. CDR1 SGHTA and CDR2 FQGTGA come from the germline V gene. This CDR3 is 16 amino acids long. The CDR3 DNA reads TGTGCCAGCAGCTTAACGTGGGCAGACTCTGGAAACACCATATATTTT. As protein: CASSLTWADSGNTIYF.

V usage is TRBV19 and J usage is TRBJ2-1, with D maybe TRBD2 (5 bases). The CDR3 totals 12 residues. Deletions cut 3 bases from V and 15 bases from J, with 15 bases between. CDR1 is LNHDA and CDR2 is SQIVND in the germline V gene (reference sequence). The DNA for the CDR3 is TGTGCCAGTAGTATTCGGGGTAGGGAGATGTTCTTC. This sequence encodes CASSIRGREMFF.

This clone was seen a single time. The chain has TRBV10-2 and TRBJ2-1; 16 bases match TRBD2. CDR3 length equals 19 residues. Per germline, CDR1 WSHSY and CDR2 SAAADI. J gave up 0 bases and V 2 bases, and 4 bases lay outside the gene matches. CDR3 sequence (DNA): TGCGCCAGCAGTGAGCGGGGACTAGCGGGGGGGAGCTCCTACAATGAGCAGTTCTTC. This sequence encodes CASSERGLAGGSSYNEQFF.

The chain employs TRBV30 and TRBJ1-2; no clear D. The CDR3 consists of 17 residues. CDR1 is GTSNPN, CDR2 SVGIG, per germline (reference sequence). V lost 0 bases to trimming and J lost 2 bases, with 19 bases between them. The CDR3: CAWSVPRGGRGNYGYTF. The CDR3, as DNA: TGTGCCTGGAGTGTACCTAGAGGAGGGCGGGGAAACTATGGCTACACCTTC.

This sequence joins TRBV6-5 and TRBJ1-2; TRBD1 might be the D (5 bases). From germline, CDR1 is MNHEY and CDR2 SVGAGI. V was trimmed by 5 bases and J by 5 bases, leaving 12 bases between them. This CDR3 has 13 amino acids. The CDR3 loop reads CASSNQGKYGYTF. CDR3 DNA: TGTGCCAGCAGTAACCAGGGAAAGTATGGCTACACCTTC.

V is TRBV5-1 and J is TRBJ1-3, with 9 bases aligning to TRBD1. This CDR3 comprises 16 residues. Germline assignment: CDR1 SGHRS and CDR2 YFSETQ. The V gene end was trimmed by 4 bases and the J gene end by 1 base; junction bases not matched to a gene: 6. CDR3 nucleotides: TGCGCCAGCAGCGGGACCGGGACAGGGTCTGGAAACACCATATATTTT. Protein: CASSGTGTGSGNTIYF.

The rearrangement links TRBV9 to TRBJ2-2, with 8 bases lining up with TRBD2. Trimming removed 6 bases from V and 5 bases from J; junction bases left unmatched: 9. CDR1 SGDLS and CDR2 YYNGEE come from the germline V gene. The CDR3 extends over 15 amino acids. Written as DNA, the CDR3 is TGTGCCAGCACCATTTCGGGGGGGCATACCGGGGAGCTGTTTTTT. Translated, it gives CASTISGGHTGELFF.

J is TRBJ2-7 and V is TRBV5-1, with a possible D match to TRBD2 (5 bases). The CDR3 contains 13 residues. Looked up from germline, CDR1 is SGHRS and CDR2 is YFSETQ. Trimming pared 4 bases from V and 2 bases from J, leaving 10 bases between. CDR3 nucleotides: TGCGCCAGCAGCCGAGAGGGAGCCTACGAGCAGTACTTC. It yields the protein CASSREGAYEQYF.

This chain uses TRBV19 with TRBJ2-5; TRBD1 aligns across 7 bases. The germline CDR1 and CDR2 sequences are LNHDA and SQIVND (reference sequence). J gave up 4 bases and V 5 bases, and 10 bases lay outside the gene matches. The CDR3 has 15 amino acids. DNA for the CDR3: TGTGCCAGTAGTTCCTCACAGGGGCTGCTAGAGACCCAGTACTTC. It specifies CASSSSQGLLETQYF.